These 18 T cell receptor beta chains came from one sample sequenced in a study of T cell responses to AZD1222 COVID-19 vaccine. The method was immunoSEQ multiplex PCR; TCRdb's version includes in-frame clones alone and lacks a portion of them. This table has about 210,000 clones, roughly 94% appearing once. Material: peripheral blood, obtained 28 days after the second dose of the MenACWY control vaccine. All receptors come from an adult who received the MenACWY meningococcal vaccine as a control.

Here the CDR3 reads CASSNSIASTSSNYGYTF. For the CDR3, the DNA is TGTGCCAGTAGCAACAGTATCGCCTCCACGTCCTCTAACTATGGCTACACCTTC. V gene TRBV19 combines with J gene TRBJ1-2; D remains ambiguous. Germline V gives CDR1 LNHDA, CDR2 SQIVND (reference sequence). There are 18 residues in the CDR3. Trimming shortened V by 6 bases and J by 0 bases, and 23 bases separated the two germline ends.

A remark on this clone: One junction end disagrees with the germline gene, perhaps due to a read error. The chain employs TRBV27 and TRBJ2-3; no firm D call. Germline CDR1 reads MNHEY; CDR2 reads SMNVEV (reference sequence). The length of the CDR3 is 8 residues. CDR3 in amino acids: CASSTQRF. Here the CDR3 DNA reads TGTGCCAGCAGCACCCAGCGTTTT.

The genes are TRBV5-1 and TRBJ2-7; 8 nucleotides match TRBD1. This CDR3 region has 14 residues. Trimming at V came to 2 bases and at J to 4 bases, leaving 5 bases not matched to a gene. Germline-derived CDR1 and CDR2 are SGHRS and YFSETQ. For the CDR3, the DNA is TGCGCCAGCAGCTTACCCGGGACAGGTTACGAGCAGTACTTC. Residues: CASSLPGTGYEQYF.

This clone has a single count. This chain connects TRBV11-2 to TRBJ2-7; 8 nucleotides agree with TRBD1. From germline, CDR1 is SGHAT and CDR2 FQNNGV. The ends lost 5 bases at V and 4 bases at J; junction bases unmatched: 13. The CDR3 is 16 amino acids. Here the CDR3 DNA reads TGTGCCAGCAGCCCCCGGGCCCGACAGGGGCGGTACGAGCAGTACTTC. It is translated as CASSPRARQGRYEQYF.

The V call is TRBV7-7, the J call TRBJ2-3; TRBD1 is a possible D gene (5 bases). CDR1 and CDR2 (germline): SSHAT, FNYEAQ (reference sequence). This CDR3 has 15 residues. The V end lost 5 bases, the J end lost 2 bases, and 14 bases lay between the germline ends. The CDR3 sequence: CASSPQGTDTDTQYF. The CDR3 DNA reads TGTGCCAGCAGCCCTCAGGGTACCGACACAGATACGCAGTATTTT. Together with reference TRBV7-7 and TRBJ2-3, the CDR3 gives the full variable domain: GAGVSQSPRYKVTKRGQDVTLRCDPISSHATLYWYQQALGQGPEFLTYFNYEAQPDKSGLPSDRFSAERPEGSISTLTIQRTEQRDSAMYRCASSPQGTDTDTQYFGPGTRLTVL.

To note about this clone: At one of its ends the junction is not consistent with the germline gene, which may arise from a read error. The chain links TRBV7-9 to TRBJ2-3, with a weak D call TRBD2 (6 bases). Germline V gene sequence: CDR1 SEHNR, CDR2 FQNEAQ (reference sequence). The CDR3 has 14 residues. The DNA for the CDR3 is TGTGCCAGCAGAACAAGCGGGCGCACGGATACGCAGTATTTT. It specifies CASRTSGRTDTQYF.

CDR3 loop: CASSLITGGKNTEAFF. The CDR3 nucleotides are TGTGCCAGCAGTTTAATAACAGGAGGGAAGAACACTGAAGCTTTCTTT. The V gene is TRBV28, the J gene TRBJ1-1; D possibly corresponds to TRBD1 (5 bases). V lost 2 bases, J lost 1 base, and 14 bases lay in between. Looked up from germline, CDR1 is MDHEN and CDR2 is SYDVKM. The CDR3 spans 16 residues.

The chain joins TRBV18 to TRBJ1-1; maybe TRBD1 (6 bases). Between the trimmed V and J ends, which lost 4 bases and 1 base, there was a span of 13 bases. This CDR3 contains 15 residues. The V gene's germline CDR1 is KGHSH and CDR2 LQKENI. The CDR3 spells CASSRGPGENTEAFF. The CDR3 DNA sequence: TGTGCCAGCTCACGGGGGCCTGGGGAGAACACTGAAGCTTTCTTT.

The chain combines TRBV10-1 with TRBJ1-6; D perhaps matches TRBD1 (6 bases). CDR1 and CDR2 (germline): WNHNN, SYGVQD (reference sequence). CDR3 size: 17 residues. V shed 8 bases and J shed 7 bases, with 24 bases lying between them. The CDR3 DNA reads as TGCGCCAGCCCGAGGATGGGGGGCCCACCCCAAAATTCACCCCTCCACTTT. This encodes CASPRMGGPPQNSPLHF.

This chain links TRBV19 with TRBJ1-5, with a weak D call TRBD1 (6 bases). The CDR3 runs to 16 residues. V lost 1 base to trimming and J lost 2 bases, with 12 bases between them. Germline lookup yields CDR1 LNHDA and CDR2 SQIVND (reference sequence). This chain's CDR3 is CASSIAQGIGNQPQHF. DNA for the CDR3: TGTGCCAGTAGTATAGCCCAGGGGATCGGCAATCAGCCCCAGCATTTT. The full variable domain, completed using reference TRBV19 and TRBJ1-5, is DGGITQSPKYLFRKEGQNVTLSCEQNLNHDAMYWYRQDPGQGLRLIYYSQIVNDFQKGDIAEGYSVSREKKESFPLTVTSAQKNPTAFYLCASSIAQGIGNQPQHFGDGTRLSIL.

The chain has TRBV2 and TRBJ1-1; D remains unclear. Deletions cut 5 bases from V and 8 bases from J, with 12 bases between. The CDR3 consists of 12 residues. Per germline, CDR1 SNHLY and CDR2 FYNNEI. The CDR3 DNA is TGTGCCAGCAGTCCCCTACGCAGGGAAGCTTTCTTT. It encodes CASSPLRREAFF.

The chain links TRBV7-6 to TRBJ2-7, with D maybe TRBD1 (6 bases). Trimming left V 1 base short and J 1 base short, with 14 bases between. Germline CDR1 is SGHVS and CDR2 is FNYEAQ. The CDR3 is made up of 16 amino acids. CDR3 sequence: CASSLGQGSSSYEQYF. The DNA for the CDR3 is TGTGCCAGCAGCTTAGGGCAGGGGTCTAGTTCCTACGAGCAGTACTTC.

The V gene is TRBV9, the J gene TRBJ1-6; maybe TRBD1 (5 bases). There are 15 residues in the CDR3. The V and J ends lost 0 bases and 5 bases respectively, with 9 bases between them. Germline values: CDR1 SGDLS, CDR2 YYNGEE. The DNA of the CDR3 is TGTGCCAGCAGCGTAGGGGGCAGTCATAATTCACCCCTCCACTTT. Translation gives CASSVGGSHNSPLHF.

The V gene is TRBV4-2, the J gene TRBJ1-5; 7 bases are a match to TRBD1. Germline CDR1 LGHNA, CDR2 YNFKEQ. The trim removed 1 base at V and 11 bases at J, leaving 14 bases unmatched. The CDR3 is 16 amino acids. As DNA, the CDR3 is TGTGCCAGCAGCCAAGCCACCCCAGGGCAGGGGGGTGCCCAGCATTTT. As protein: CASSQATPGQGGAQHF.

CDR3 protein: CASSDRSQGSNQPQHF. The CDR3 nucleotides read TGTGCCAGCAGTGACAGGTCCCAGGGGTCCAATCAGCCCCAGCATTTT. This chain connects TRBV2 to TRBJ1-5, with D perhaps TRBD1 (6 bases). V gave up 3 bases and J gave up 3 bases, with 15 bases separating them. In germline, CDR1 is SNHLY, CDR2 FYNNEI. The CDR3 length is 16 residues.

This clone was seen a single time. V gene TRBV27 combines with J gene TRBJ1-4; D unclear. With 5 bases removed from V and 8 bases from J, the gap between germline ends came to 9 bases. This CDR3 is 12 amino acids long. Germline V gives CDR1 MNHEY, CDR2 SMNVEV (reference sequence). In nucleotides, the CDR3 is TGTGCCAGCAGTCCCCCCGGCGAAAAACTGTTTTTT. This sequence encodes CASSPPGEKLFF.

V gene TRBV12-3 or TRBV12-4 combines with J gene TRBJ2-2; D is possibly TRBD1 (6 bases). The CDR3 has 11 residues. Here the CDR3 reads CSTGSTGELFF. Written as DNA, the CDR3 is TGTTCCACAGGGAGCACCGGGGAGCTGTTTTTT.

V is TRBV28 and J is TRBJ1-1; 7 nucleotides agree with TRBD1. This CDR3 region has 17 residues. Germline-derived CDR1 and CDR2 are MDHEN and SYDVKM. The ends lost 3 bases at V and 1 base at J; junction bases unmatched: 11. The CDR3 here is CASSLVPRTGQNTEAFF. In DNA, the CDR3 is TGTGCCAGCAGTTTGGTTCCCCGGACAGGCCAGAACACTGAAGCTTTCTTT.